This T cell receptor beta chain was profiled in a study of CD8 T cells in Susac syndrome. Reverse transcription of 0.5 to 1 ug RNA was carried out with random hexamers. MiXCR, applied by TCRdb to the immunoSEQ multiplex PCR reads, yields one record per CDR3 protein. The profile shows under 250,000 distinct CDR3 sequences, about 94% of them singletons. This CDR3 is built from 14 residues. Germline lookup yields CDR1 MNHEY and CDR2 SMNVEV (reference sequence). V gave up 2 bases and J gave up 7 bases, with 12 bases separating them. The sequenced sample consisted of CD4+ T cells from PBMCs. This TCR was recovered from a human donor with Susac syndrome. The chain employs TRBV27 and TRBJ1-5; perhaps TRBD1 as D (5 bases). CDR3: CASSLRDRHQPQHF. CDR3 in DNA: TGTGCCAGCAGTTTAAGGGACCGCCACCAGCCCCAGCATTTT.